These T cell receptor beta chains were read from a single sample in a study of T cells in Graves' hyperthyroidism and ophthalmopathy. TCRdb used MiXCR to reprocess the multiplex PCR reads, holding one entry per CDR3 protein. Among around 400,000 distinct CDR3 sequences listed, around 14% were seen once. The specimen was blood. The receptors stem from a woman between 18 and 29 years old with Graves' hyperthyroidism. Both conserved end residues are part of each CDR3.

V	J	length	CDR3
TRBV20-1	TRBJ1-1	15	CSARPRDTLNTEAFF
TRBV9	TRBJ2-5	14	CASSVDTFQETQYF
TRBV6-1	TRBJ1-1	17	CASAPDQQGAFGTEAFF
TRBV7-2	TRBJ2-3	15	CASSLASERTDTQYF
TRBV27	TRBJ2-7	15	CASSLRGVPGYEQYF
TRBV28	TRBJ1-1	13	CASQTVLGAEAFF
TRBV5-1	TRBJ2-2	17	CASRNSGGLANTGELFF
TRBV4-2	TRBJ1-2	14	CASSQGNGETGYTF
TRBV14	TRBJ2-7	13	CASSQAVTTQQYF
TRBV9	TRBJ2-5	14	CASSVGDSFETQYF
TRBV5-1	TRBJ1-1	13	CASSPQENTEAFF
TRBV18	TRBJ2-2	16	CASSPAVASVTGELFF
TRBV7-2	TRBJ2-5	13	CASSLGPGETQYF
TRBV9	TRBJ1-1	14	CASGIGTGGTEAFF
TRBV4-1	TRBJ2-1	13	CASSHQQGNEQFF
TRBV5-4	TRBJ1-3	14	CASSLEDGGNTIYF
TRBV5-8	TRBJ2-5	12	CATSYRAETQYF
TRBV24-1	TRBJ1-1	12	CATRGQPGEAFF
TRBV20-1	TRBJ2-3	17	CSAPIGGLVKSTDTQYF
TRBV19	TRBJ1-5	14	CASSAVNSNQPQHF